The rows below give T cell receptor beta chains drawn from one sample of a study of CD8+ T cells in alopecia areata. Profiled with immunoSEQ multiplex PCR; TCRdb holds only in-frame clones, not every one. The sample consists of 200,000 to 250,000 clones, roughly 40% of them appearing once. This specimen was CD4+ T cells sorted from blood, taken at roughly week 36, from a patient treated with tofacitinib. Receptors originate from a human donor with alopecia areata. CDR3s include the opening cysteine and the closing phenylalanine or tryptophan. A D gene is named only where the DNA matches it firmly. Some rows have no size entry. The others give once, few or many, or a class for an expanded clone.

CDR3aa	CDR3nt	d_gene	v_gene	j_gene	abundance
CASSRGQGNNEQYF	TGTGCCAGCAGCAGGGGACAGGGGAATAACGAGCAGTACTTC	TRBD1	TRBV7-9	TRBJ2-7	.
CASGLAGRFSYEQYF	TGTGCGTCGGGACTAGCGGGGAGATTCTCCTACGAGCAGTACTTC	TRBD2	TRBV30	TRBJ2-7	.
CASSYTGVSTDTQYF	TGTGCCAGCAGCTATACGGGGGTTAGCACAGATACGCAGTATTTT	.	TRBV9	TRBJ2-3	.
CSVAYIRDYIYNEQFF	TGCAGCGTTGCTTACATCAGGGACTACATTTACAATGAGCAGTTCTTC	TRBD2	TRBV29-1	TRBJ2-1	.
CSVTNGGAQPQHF	TGCAGCGTTACCAATGGGGGCGCTCAGCCCCAGCATTTT	.	TRBV29-1	TRBJ1-5	.
CASSPGGDEQFF	TGTGCCAGCAGCCCGGGGGGGGATGAGCAGTTCTTC	TRBD2	TRBV11-3	TRBJ2-1	.
CASSLVRGAETQYF	TGTGCCAGCAGTTTAGTACGGGGGGCAGAGACCCAGTACTTC	.	TRBV27	TRBJ2-5	.
CSVEYGRQYF	TGCAGCGTTGAGTACGGCCGGCAGTACTTC	.	TRBV29-1	TRBJ2-7	few
CSVRLQETQYF	TGCAGCGTTCGGTTACAAGAGACCCAGTACTTC	.	TRBV29-1	TRBJ2-5	few
CASSARTSGISEQFF	TGTGCCAGCAGTGCCCGGACTAGCGGGATATCTGAGCAGTTCTTC	TRBD2	TRBV2	TRBJ2-1	.
CASSQTGFDGYTF	TGTGCCAGCAGTCAGACAGGGTTTGATGGCTACACCTTC	TRBD1	TRBV28	TRBJ1-2	.
CASSYPTGISYEQYF	TGTGCCAGCAGTTATCCGACGGGCATCTCCTACGAGCAGTACTTC	.	TRBV6-6	TRBJ2-7	.
CASSLVAGDGEEQYF	TGCGCCAGCAGCTTGGTGGCAGGGGACGGCGAAGAGCAGTACTTC	.	TRBV5-1	TRBJ2-7	.
CASSPESYYEQYF	TGTGCCAGCTCACCAGAGAGCTACTACGAGCAGTACTTC	.	TRBV18	TRBJ2-7	.
CAWTLGGGLGGTDTQYF	TGTGCCTGGACCCTCGGGGGGGGCCTCGGGGGTACAGATACGCAGTATTTT	TRBD2	TRBV30	TRBJ2-3	few
CASGLDTLLTDTQYF	TGCGCCAGCGGGTTGGACACTCTTCTTACAGATACGCAGTATTTT	.	TRBV5-1	TRBJ2-3	few
CASSAHAGTGSIQYF	TGTGCCAGCAGCGCACACGCCGGTACAGGGAGCATTCAGTACTTC	.	TRBV9	TRBJ2-4	few
CASSPPRGQTYEQYF	TGTGCCAGCTCACCACCTCGGGGACAAACCTACGAGCAGTACTTC	.	TRBV18	TRBJ2-7	.
CASSYGRTDTQYF	TGTGCCAGCAGCTACGGACGGACAGATACGCAGTATTTT	.	TRBV7-2	TRBJ2-3	once
CASSLGGPQHF	TGTGCCAGCAGCCTTGGAGGGCCCCAGCATTTC	.	TRBV6-6	TRBJ1-5	.
CASSTTGTVKRSAAKNIQYF	TGTGCCAGCAGCACCACCGGGACAGTAAAGAGGAGTGCGGCCAAAAACATTCAGTACTTC	.	TRBV21-1	TRBJ2-4	few
CASSQTSGRWGETQYF	TGTGCCAGCTCGCAGACTAGCGGGAGATGGGGCGAGACCCAGTACTTC	TRBD2	TRBV18	TRBJ2-5	.
CASSQGNRGGGETQYF	TGCGCCAGCAGCCAAGGAAACAGGGGTGGGGGAGAGACCCAGTACTTC	TRBD1	TRBV4-3	TRBJ2-5	few
CSVEEASGAVFF	TGCAGCGTTGAAGAGGCGAGCGGTGCCGTGTTCTTC	.	TRBV29-1	TRBJ2-1	few
CSVERSQATQYF	TGCAGCGTTGAGAGGAGCCAGGCGACCCAGTACTTC	.	TRBV29-1	TRBJ2-5	few
CASSLGTSGTTQYF	TGTGCCAGCAGCTTGGGGACTAGCGGCACCACCCAGTACTTC	TRBD2	TRBV7-2	TRBJ2-5	few
CSVSKGLQETQYF	TGCAGCGTTAGTAAGGGGCTCCAAGAGACCCAGTACTTC	.	TRBV29-1	TRBJ2-5	few
CASSAGFGGNTEAFF	TGTGCCAGCAGTGCGGGCTTCGGGGGAAACACTGAAGCTTTCTTT	.	TRBV2	TRBJ1-1	.